These 18 T cell receptor beta chains originate from one sample sequenced in a study of OX40 agonist ivuxolimab in advanced cancers. Data came from immunoSEQ multiplex PCR; TCRdb stores just in-frame clones and leaves some out. The table has fewer than 95,000 clones, roughly 80% seen once. Here the sequenced sample was CD4+ or CD8+ T cells sorted from blood, taken in a trial of the OX40 agonist ivuxolimab. These receptors were taken from an adult with an advanced solid tumor such as melanoma, head and neck, liver or kidney cancer.

The V call is TRBV28, the J call TRBJ2-7; TRBD2 matches 11 bases. V dropped 7 bases and J dropped 3; count of bases not matched to a gene: 8. The CDR3 has 15 amino acids. Germline V CDR1 and CDR2: MDHEN, SYDVKM. The CDR3 sequence: CASNKLAGDRYEQYV. CDR3 bases: TGTGCCAGCAACAAACTAGCGGGGGACCGCTACGAGCAGTACGTC.

This sequence joins TRBV11-1 and TRBJ2-7; 7 bases map to TRBD1. The ends lost 5 bases at V and 3 bases at J; junction bases unmatched: 10. CDR1 SGHAT and CDR2 FQDESV come from the germline V gene (reference sequence). This CDR3 is built from 15 residues. The CDR3 DNA is TGTGCCAGCAGCCCCAGGCCCCGACAGGGCTACGAGCAGTACTTC. Encoded protein: CASSPRPRQGYEQYF.

This chain uses TRBV18 with TRBJ2-7, with D perhaps matching TRBD2 (6 bases). Germline V gives CDR1 KGHSH, CDR2 LQKENI. The V end lost 6 bases, the J end lost 3 bases, and 18 bases lay between the germline ends. CDR3 length equals 15 residues. This CDR3 is CASSRTQDGGYEQYF. CDR3 nucleotides: TGTGCCAGCTCTCGCACCCAGGACGGGGGCTACGAGCAGTACTTC. The full variable domain, completed using reference TRBV18 and TRBJ2-7, is NAGVMQNPRHLVRRRGQEARLRCSPMKGHSHVYWYRQLPEEGLKFMVYLQKENIIDESGMPKERFSAEFPKEGPSILRIQQVVRGDSAAYFCASSRTQDGGYEQYFGPGTRLTVT.

This clone has only a few counts. The chain joins TRBV19 to TRBJ1-1; 7 bases are a match to TRBD1. CDR1 is LNHDA and CDR2 is SQIVND in the germline V gene (reference sequence). V shed 3 bases, J shed 6 bases, and the junction held 1 base outside the gene matches. The CDR3 runs to 12 residues. The CDR3 spells CASSIQGAEAFF. The DNA of the CDR3 is TGTGCCAGTAGTATCCAGGGGGCTGAAGCTTTCTTT.

The V call is TRBV19, the J call TRBJ2-3; possibly TRBD2 for D (5 bases). Trimming removed 7 bases at V and 2 bases at J, with 10 bases between. The CDR3 runs to 13 residues. Germline lookup yields CDR1 LNHDA and CDR2 SQIVND (reference sequence). CDR3 nucleotides: TGTGCCAGTAAGGACTGGCACACAGATACGCAGTATTTT. Its translation is CASKDWHTDTQYF.

The rearrangement links TRBV5-6 to TRBJ1-1; tentatively, D is TRBD1 (5 bases). V was trimmed by 1 base and J by 8 bases, leaving 21 bases between them. CDR1 SGHDT and CDR2 YYEEEE come from the germline V gene. There are 16 residues in the CDR3. The CDR3 DNA reads as TGTGCCAGCAGCTTGTTGGCCAGGGTGAACACTTTAGAAGCTTTCTTT. It encodes CASSLLARVNTLEAFF.

V usage is TRBV5-4 and J usage is TRBJ2-1; 14 bases agree with TRBD2. This CDR3 has 16 amino acids. V gave up 1 base and J gave up 6 bases; unmatched junction bases: 3. Germline loops: CDR1 SGHNT, CDR2 YYREEE (reference sequence). CDR3 sequence: CASSLLTSGGANEQFF. In DNA form, the CDR3 reads TGTGCCAGCAGCTTGCTGACTAGCGGGGGGGCCAATGAGCAGTTCTTC.

The genes are TRBV11-2 and TRBJ1-1, with D unresolved. The CDR3 spans 13 residues. The germline CDR1 and CDR2 sequences are SGHAT and FQNNGV. Trimming took 4 bases from V and 1 from J, leaving 7 bases between them. The CDR3: CASSSLSNTEAFF. The CDR3 DNA sequence: TGTGCCAGCAGCTCGTTATCGAACACTGAAGCTTTCTTT.

This chain joins TRBV6-1 and TRBJ1-2; D remains ambiguous. Deletions cut 6 bases from V and 5 bases from J, with 16 bases between. This CDR3 is built from 14 residues. CDR1 MNHNS and CDR2 SASEGT come from the germline V gene. The CDR3 spells CASSKVGVTYGYTF. CDR3 bases: TGTGCCAGCAGCAAAGTCGGGGTTACATATGGCTACACCTTC.

The chain is built from TRBV15 and TRBJ2-2, with 8 bases aligning to TRBD1. The germline V gene has CDR1 LNHNV and CDR2 YYDKDF (reference sequence). Trimming at V came to 2 bases and at J to 6 bases, leaving 2 bases not matched to a gene. The CDR3 length is 14 residues. The CDR3 DNA follows: TGTGCCACCAGCAGAAAGACAGGGGCCGGGGAGCTGTTTTTT. Translated, it gives CATSRKTGAGELFF.

This chain uses TRBV28 with TRBJ2-2; 7 bases align to TRBD2. V gave up 6 bases and J gave up 4 bases; unmatched junction bases: 5. Per the germline V gene, CDR1 is MDHEN and CDR2 is SYDVKM. The length of the CDR3 is 14 residues. The CDR3 reads CASRSGLSTGELFF. The CDR3 DNA reads as TGTGCCAGCAGATCGGGACTAAGCACCGGGGAGCTGTTTTTT.

Remarks on this clone: Germline and junction disagree at one end, which may indicate a read error. The rearrangement uses TRBV28 and TRBJ1-2; D possibly corresponds to TRBD1 (5 bases). Germline values: CDR1 MDHEN, CDR2 SYDVKM. The CDR3 totals 12 residues. CDR3 bases: TGTACCAGCAGTTTATGGGGGGATGGCTACACCTTC. Amino acid sequence: CTSSLWGDGYTF.

The chain carries TRBV20-1 and TRBJ1-2, with D possibly being TRBD1 (5 bases). V was trimmed by 5 bases and J by 6 bases, leaving 7 bases between them. Looked up from germline, CDR1 is DFQATT and CDR2 is SNEGSKA (reference sequence). This CDR3 has 10 amino acids. The CDR3, as DNA: TGCAGTGCTTCAGGGAATGGCTACACCTTC. It encodes CSASGNGYTF.

As DNA, the CDR3 is TGTGCCAGTAGTAGCCGGGACCTAACCGGGGAGCTGTTTTTT. This gives the protein CASSSRDLTGELFF. The chain is built from TRBV19 and TRBJ2-2; D may correspond to TRBD1 or TRBD2 (5 bases each). Germline CDR1 and CDR2: LNHDA and SQIVND (reference sequence). The CDR3 totals 14 residues. V shed 4 bases and J shed 5 bases, with 11 bases lying between them.

The chain is built from TRBV4-1 and TRBJ1-1; the D gene is possibly TRBD1 (6 bases). The CDR3 totals 15 residues. Germline V gene lookup returns CDR1 MGHRA and CDR2 YSYEKL. Trimming stripped 2 bases from V and 3 bases from J, with 13 bases between. CDR3 coding DNA: TGCGCCAGCAGCCAACCTACACACAGGGACACTGAAGCTTTCTTT. Translated: CASSQPTHRDTEAFF.

V is TRBV9 and J is TRBJ2-5, with 9 positions matching TRBD2. Losses at the gene ends were 0 bases for V and 5 bases for J; bases not matched to a gene: 14. This CDR3 has 18 amino acids. Germline CDR1 is SGDLS and CDR2 is YYNGEE. The CDR3 region is CASSVEVRLAGHLETQYF. CDR3 bases: TGTGCCAGCAGCGTAGAAGTGAGGCTAGCGGGACATTTGGAGACCCAGTACTTC.

The chain couples TRBV2 to TRBJ1-1; 7 positions agree with TRBD1. J lost 6 bases, V lost 3 bases, and 10 bases had no gene match. The CDR3 covers 15 residues. The germline CDR1 and CDR2 sequences are SNHLY and FYNNEI. The CDR3 DNA reads TGTGCCAGCAGTGATCGGAGGGGGCCCCAGGCTGAAGCTTTCTTT. Translating gives CASSDRRGPQAEAFF.

This rearrangement joins TRBV28 to TRBJ1-2; TRBD1 might be the D (5 bases). Germline V lookup: CDR1 MDHEN, CDR2 SYDVKM. The CDR3 runs 13 residues. Trimming shortened V by 0 bases and J by 8 bases, and 10 bases separated the two germline ends. Here the CDR3 DNA reads TGTGCCAGCAGTTTATGGACAGTCGGAGGCTACACCTTC. This gives the protein CASSLWTVGGYTF.